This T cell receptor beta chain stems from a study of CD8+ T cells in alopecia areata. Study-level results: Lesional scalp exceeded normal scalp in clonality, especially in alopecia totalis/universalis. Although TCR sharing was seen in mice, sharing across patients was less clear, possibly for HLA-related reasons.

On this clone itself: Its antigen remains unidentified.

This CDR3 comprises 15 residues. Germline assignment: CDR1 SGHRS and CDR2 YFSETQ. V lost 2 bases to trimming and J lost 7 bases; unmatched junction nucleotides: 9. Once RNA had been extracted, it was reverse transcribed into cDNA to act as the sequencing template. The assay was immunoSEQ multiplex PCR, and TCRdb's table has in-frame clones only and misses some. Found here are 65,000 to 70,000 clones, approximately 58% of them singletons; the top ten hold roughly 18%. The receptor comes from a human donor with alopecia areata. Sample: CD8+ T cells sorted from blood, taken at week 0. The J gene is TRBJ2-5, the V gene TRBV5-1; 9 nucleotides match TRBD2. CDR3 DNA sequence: TGCGCCAGCAGCTTTCGTAGCGGGGGCTCCAGGACCCAGTACTTC. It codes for CASSFRSGGSRTQYF.